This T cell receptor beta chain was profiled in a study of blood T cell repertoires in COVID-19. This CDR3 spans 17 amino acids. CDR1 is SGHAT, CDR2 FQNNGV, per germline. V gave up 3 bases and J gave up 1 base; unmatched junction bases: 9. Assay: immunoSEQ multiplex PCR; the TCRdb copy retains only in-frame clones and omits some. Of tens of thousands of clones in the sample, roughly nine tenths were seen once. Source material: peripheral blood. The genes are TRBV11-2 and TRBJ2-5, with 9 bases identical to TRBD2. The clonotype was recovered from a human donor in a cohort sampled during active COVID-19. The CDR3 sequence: CASSLGWRGGTQETQYF. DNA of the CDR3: TGTGCCAGCAGCTTGGGGTGGCGGGGGGGCACCCAAGAGACCCAGTACTTC.